This T cell receptor (beta chain) appears in the sequencing data of a study of CD8 T cells in ankylosing spondylitis. Comment on this clonotype: Its specificity is unknown.

The CDR3 consists of 17 residues. Germline-derived CDR1 and CDR2 are MNHEY and SMNVEV (reference sequence). The V and J ends lost 5 bases and 4 bases, in that order; junction bases with no gene match: 13. General study findings and limits: Reportedly, disease-linked clones are significantly enriched in ankylosing spondylitis patients' matched synovial fluid. A TCR beta motif of roughly 8 highly homologous variants seemed to mark ankylosing spondylitis blood. Both synovial fluid and blood in reactive arthritis had previously been reported to carry some motif variants. Disease-linked clones displayed a CD8+ phenotype and appeared relatively rarely in peripheral blood.

Quantitative molecular-barcoded 5'-RACE generated the TCR beta libraries. TCRdb re-called the 5' RACE reads with MiXCR, one entry per CDR3 protein. The sample lists under 550,000 distinct CDR3 sequences, roughly 25% occurring once. This chain links TRBV27 with TRBJ2-7, with TRBD2 matching over 11 bases. The receptor comes from a male donor with ankylosing spondylitis. Sample: blood, either unsorted or a sorted T cell fraction (not recorded which). The CDR3 DNA sequence: TGTGCCAGCAGTCAGTGGACAGCCGGGACTAGCGGATACGAGCAGTACTTC. Translating gives CASSQWTAGTSGYEQYF.